The 13 T cell receptor beta chains presented below share a single source sample, sequenced in a study of shared clonotypes between healthy human individuals. Clones were sequenced by immunoSEQ multiplex PCR, and TCRdb holds only the in-frame ones, with some missing. The repertoire holds over 400,000 clones, with about 84% as singletons. The sequenced material came from PBMCs. Every receptor here comes from a woman aged 40 to 55 in good health. Some clones in this sample may be carry-over from other donors' samples.

This clone was found once. This rearrangement joins TRBV29-1 to TRBJ2-5; D is possibly TRBD1 (5 bases). This CDR3 has 13 amino acids. Germline CDR1 reads SQVTM; CDR2 reads ANQGSEA. V was pared by 5 bases and J by 1 base, with 11 bases between. Here the CDR3 reads CSVSTGIQETQYF. CDR3 nucleotides: TGCAGCGTTTCAACAGGCATCCAAGAGACCCAGTACTTC.

The chain is built from TRBV7-2 and TRBJ2-1; tentative D call: TRBD2 (5 bases). This CDR3 spans 12 amino acids. The V and J ends lost 5 bases and 13 bases respectively, with 15 bases between them. CDR1 is SGHTA, CDR2 FQGNSA, per germline. The CDR3 sequence: CASSRAAETQFF. CDR3 in DNA: TGTGCCAGCAGCAGAGCAGCGGAAACACAGTTCTTC.

The CDR3 here is CASTTPGLAGANEQFF. The DNA of the CDR3 is TGTGCCAGTACCACGCCGGGACTAGCGGGGGCCAATGAGCAGTTCTTC. The V call is TRBV19, the J call TRBJ2-7; 14 nucleotides match TRBD2. The J call is uncertain, as TRBJ2-1 better fits the DNA end. Per germline, CDR1 LNHDA and CDR2 SQIVND (reference sequence). The length of the CDR3 is 16 residues.

The rearrangement joins TRBV7-9 to TRBJ2-1, with D hard to call. V was shortened by 6 bases and J by 7 bases, with 16 bases between the two germline ends. Germline V gene lookup returns CDR1 SEHNR and CDR2 FQNEAQ (reference sequence). This CDR3 contains 14 residues. CDR3 loop: CASSTAFQGNEQFF. CDR3 nucleotide sequence: TGTGCCAGCAGTACAGCATTCCAAGGGAATGAGCAGTTCTTC.

This sequence joins TRBV19 and TRBJ2-5; 9 nucleotides agree with TRBD1. There are 17 residues in the CDR3. Unmatched junction bases numbered 10, after V lost 5 bases and J lost 0 bases. Germline values: CDR1 LNHDA, CDR2 SQIVND (reference sequence). Written as DNA, the CDR3 is TGTGCCAGTAGTGTCGGACAGGGGACCACTTACCAAGAGACCCAGTACTTC. Protein product: CASSVGQGTTYQETQYF.

The chain joins TRBV6-5 to TRBJ2-1; 10 nucleotides align to TRBD2. CDR1 and CDR2 from the germline V gene are MNHEY and SVGAGI. The CDR3 has 15 residues. The trim removed 6 bases at V and 1 base at J, leaving 3 bases unmatched. The CDR3 here is CASRPSGRSYNEQFF. For the CDR3, the DNA is TGTGCCAGCAGACCTAGCGGGAGATCCTACAATGAGCAGTTCTTC.

The V call is TRBV5-1, the J call TRBJ2-7; tentative D call: TRBD1 (5 bases). Germline V gives CDR1 SGHRS, CDR2 YFSETQ. CDR3 length: 13 residues. Deletions cut 3 bases from V and 0 bases from J, with 7 bases between. The CDR3 DNA reads as TGCGCCAGCAGCTCGACAGTCTCCTACGAGCAGTACTTC. Protein sequence: CASSSTVSYEQYF. Complete variable domain (other parts from reference TRBV5-1 and TRBJ2-7): KAGVTQTPRYLIKTRGQQVTLSCSPISGHRSVSWYQQTPGQGLQFLFEYFSETQRNKGNFPGRFSGRQFSNSRSEMNVSTLELGDSALYLCASSSTVSYEQYFGPGTRLTVT.

The table lists this clone with a few counts. With a much larger clone just one base away, this may be a read error. V is TRBV7-8 and J is TRBJ2-7, with 8 bases fitting TRBD2. The germline V gene has CDR1 SGHVS and CDR2 FQNEAQ. The CDR3 contains 14 residues. Trimming at V came to 1 base and at J to 6 bases, leaving 5 bases not matched to a gene. The CDR3: CASSLGSSGTEQYF. In nucleotides, the CDR3 is TGTGCCAGCAGCTTAGGGAGTAGCGGGACCGAGCAGTACTTC.

The chain links TRBV7-8 to TRBJ2-5, with 8 bases identical to TRBD2. CDR3 size: 15 residues. CDR1 is SGHVS, CDR2 FQNEAQ, per germline. V trimming: 1 base; J trimming: 4 bases; junction bases outside the gene matches: 5. The CDR3 region is CASSLEGLVLETQYF. The CDR3 DNA reads as TGTGCCAGCAGCTTAGAGGGACTAGTATTAGAGACCCAGTACTTC.

Of note for this clone: A read error likely explains this, since a far larger clone differs by one base. This chain links TRBV5-4 with TRBJ2-5, with 12 bases aligning to TRBD2. The J call may be wrong; the DNA end is better matched by TRBJ2-7. The CDR3 contains 15 residues. The germline V gene has CDR1 SGHNT and CDR2 YYREEE (reference sequence). Here the CDR3 reads CASSTWTSGTNEQYF. The CDR3 DNA is TGTGCCAGCAGCACATGGACTAGCGGGACGAACGAGCAGTACTTC.

Details on this clone: This clone may be a read error of a much larger clone one base away. This same CDR3 is encoded by further DNA sequences in the sample. V and J are TRBV18 and TRBJ2-7, with D possibly being TRBD1 (6 bases). This CDR3 spans 17 amino acids. Looked up from germline, CDR1 is KGHSH and CDR2 is LQKENI. Trimming removed 5 bases from V and 2 bases from J, with 22 bases in between. The CDR3: CASSRQSRGQPTYEQYF. In DNA form, the CDR3 reads TGTGCCAGCTCAAGACAGTCCCGAGGACAGCCAACCTACGAGCAGTACTTC.

This rearrangement joins TRBV5-4 to TRBJ1-1; TRBD1 matches 8 bases. CDR1 is SGHNT and CDR2 is YYREEE in the germline V gene (reference sequence). Trimming took 2 bases from V and 0 from J; bases not matched to a gene: 9. This CDR3 is 17 amino acids long. CDR3 residues: CASSLGQGSSMNTEAFF. The CDR3 DNA sequence: TGTGCCAGCAGCTTAGGACAGGGCAGCAGCATGAACACTGAAGCTTTCTTT.

The table lists this clone with a count of one. This rearrangement joins TRBV11-3 to TRBJ2-2, with D possibly TRBD1 on 5 matching bases. CDR1 SGHNT and CDR2 YENEEA come from the germline V gene. The CDR3 has 14 amino acids. Trimming took 1 base from V and 4 from J, leaving 7 bases between them. CDR3 nucleotides: TGTGCCAGCAGCTTAGGAAGGGGCACCGGGGAGCTGTTTTTT. It codes for CASSLGRGTGELFF.